These 25 T cell receptor beta chains share one sample of origin, sequenced in a study of tumor-infiltrating lymphocytes in primary liver carcinoma. The roughly 17-32 mg bulk tissue piece was not sorted before simultaneous RNA and DNA extraction. Synthesis of TCR beta cDNA was carried out from 500 ng total RNA with a constant-region primer. A slightly modified ARM-PCR protocol with three nested multiplex PCR rounds produced these TCR beta libraries. TRBV1-TRBV30 forward and Cbeta reverse primers drove the first two roughly 10-cycle rounds. TCRdb used MiXCR to reprocess the multiplex PCR reads, holding one entry per CDR3 protein. The repertoire consists of about 110,000 distinct CDR3 sequences, with roughly 80% occurring once and the leading ten covering under 25%. The sequencing input was liver tumor tissue from sampling region 3. Subset: tumor region T3, left-lateral pole. The receptor source for this set is a man in his forties with primary liver carcinoma and hepatitis B virus infection.

Comment on this clonotype: The CDR3 ends on some other residue instead of the conserved phenylalanine or tryptophan, so this is likely a read error. The chain carries TRBV29-1 and TRBJ2-1; 10 bases map to TRBD1. The germline gives CDR1 SQVTM, CDR2 ANQGSEA. The V gene end was trimmed by 7 bases and the J gene end by 9 bases; junction bases not matched to a gene: 12. This CDR3 has 14 amino acids. The CDR3 here is CSGTGTGDVSEQFL. CDR3 DNA sequence: TGCAGCGGGACCGGGACAGGGGATGTCAGTGAGCAGTTCTTA.

Details on this clonotype: At one end the junction does not follow the germline gene, possibly because of a read error. V gene TRBV24-1 combines with J gene TRBJ2-2; 7 bases line up with TRBD2. Germline V gives CDR1 KGHDR, CDR2 SFDVKD. CDR3 length equals 15 residues. CDR3 coding DNA: TGTGCCACCAGTCCTATAGGGACGAACAGCGGGGAGCTGTCTTTT. Translated: CATSPIGTNSGELSF.

As to this clonotype: The conserved closing phenylalanine or tryptophan is absent in this CDR3, likely reflecting a read error. The chain employs TRBV24-1 and TRBJ2-6, with D maybe TRBD1 (5 bases). V was cut by 7 bases and J by 3 bases, with 15 bases left in between. In germline, CDR1 is KGHDR, CDR2 SFDVKD. This CDR3 contains 16 residues. The CDR3 region is CATSDRRFSGANVLTL. DNA of the CDR3: TGTGCCACCAGCGACAGAAGGTTCAGTGGGGCCAACGTCCTGACTCTC.

This chain joins TRBV6-1 and TRBJ2-4; 12 nucleotides align to TRBD1. Germline CDR1 is MNHNS and CDR2 is SASEGT. This CDR3 has 17 residues. CDR3 sequence: CACSVPGQGAVINIQYF. In DNA, the CDR3 is TGTGCATGCAGTGTACCGGGACAGGGGGCGGTCATAAACATTCAGTACTTC.

The V call is TRBV7-3, the J call TRBJ2-5, with D perhaps TRBD1 or TRBD2 (5 bases each). CDR1 is SGHTA, CDR2 FQGTGA, per germline. The CDR3 is 15 amino acids. The CDR3 DNA reads TGTAGCAGCAGCTCGGGACCAGGATTAGGCGAGACCCAGTACTTC. This codes for CSSSSGPGLGETQYF.

This clonotype was seen only a few times. This may stem from a read error, because a much larger clone lies one nucleotide away. This chain uses TRBV28 with TRBJ2-5; possibly TRBD2 for D (5 bases). V was shortened by 1 base and J by 5 bases, with 14 bases between the two germline ends. The germline V gene encodes CDR1 MDHEN and CDR2 SYDVKM. This CDR3 is 15 amino acids long. The CDR3 protein is CASSLLNGNVETQYF. The CDR3, as DNA: TGTGCCAGCAGTTTATTGAACGGGAATGTGGAGACCCAGTACTTC. Filled out from reference TRBV28 and TRBJ2-5, the complete variable domain reads DVKVTQSSRYLVKRTGEKVFLECVQDMDHENMFWYRQDPGLGLRLIYFSYDVKMKEKGDIPEGYSVSREKKERFSLILESASTNQTSMYLCASSLLNGNVETQYFGPGTRLLVL.

To note about this clonotype: This CDR3 fails to terminate in the conserved phenylalanine or tryptophan, so it likely reflects a read error. The rearrangement links TRBV5-1 to TRBJ2-1; no reliable D call. Germline V lookup: CDR1 SGHRS, CDR2 YFSETQ. This CDR3 has 13 amino acids. The CDR3 region has the DNA TGCGCCAACAGCTTGGCCGGGCAGATCGAGCAGTTCCTC. Protein: CANSLAGQIEQFL.

On this clonotype: The conserved phenylalanine or tryptophan is not found at the CDR3 terminus, so this likely reflects a read error. The DNA is left out, because the CDR3 cannot be placed on it with certainty; the CDR3 is given as TCRdb lists it. The V call is TRBV12-3 or TRBV12-4, the J call TRBJ2-1; no DNA check was done on the table's D call, TRBD1. The CDR3 adds up to 14 amino acids, both ends counted. CDR3 sequence reads: CASSPQGRRNEQLL.

Worth noting for this clonotype: One junction end does not reproduce the germline sequence, and a read error may be involved. The rearrangement uses TRBV11-1 and TRBJ2-4; the match to TRBD2 covers 9 bases. Germline-derived CDR1 and CDR2 are SGHAT and FQDESV (reference sequence). The CDR3 runs 17 residues. This CDR3 reads CGSSFPGSSGTKNIQYF. In DNA, the CDR3 is TGTGGAAGCAGCTTTCCCGGGTCTAGCGGGACCAAAAATATTCAGTACTTC. Filled out from reference TRBV11-1 and TRBJ2-4, the complete variable domain reads EAEVAQSPRYKITEKSQAVAFWCDPISGHATLYWYRQILGQGPELLVQFQDESVVDDSQLPKDRFSAERLKGVDSTLKIQPAELGDSAMYLCGSSFPGSSGTKNIQYFGAGTRLSVL.

Remarks on this clonotype: The junction departs from germline at one end; a sequencing error may be responsible. V is TRBV30 and J is TRBJ2-7, with D tentatively TRBD1 (5 bases). This CDR3 is built from 13 residues. Germline assignment: CDR1 GTSNPN and CDR2 SVGIG (reference sequence). The CDR3 sequence is CAWSVGRAYEQYF. CDR3 bases: TGTGCCTGGAGTGTAGGCAGGGCCTACGAGCAATACTTC.

About this clonotype itself: As the CDR3 is not closed by the conserved phenylalanine or tryptophan, this likely results from a read error. J is TRBJ2-1 and V is TRBV6-6; TRBD1 or TRBD2 may be the D gene (5 bases each). Looked up from germline, CDR1 is MNHNY and CDR2 is SVGAGI (reference sequence). The CDR3 consists of 14 residues. The CDR3 nucleotides read TGTGCCAACAGTTACGGGACGGCAGACAGTGAGCAGTTCCTC. It yields the protein CANSYGTADSEQFL.

A note on this clonotype: One junction end does not reproduce the germline sequence, and a read error may be involved. The chain links TRBV29-1 to TRBJ1-2; no reliable D call. Germline CDR1 and CDR2: SQVTM and ANQGSEA. This CDR3 region has 13 residues. This CDR3 reads CSVEIAGFYGYTF. The CDR3 region has the DNA TGCAGCGTTGAAATAGCCGGGTTCTATGGCTACACCTTT.

The rearrangement links TRBV6-5 to TRBJ2-7, with D tentatively TRBD2 (5 bases). This CDR3 region has 16 residues. Germline V gene lookup returns CDR1 MNHEY and CDR2 SVGAGI. V lost 0 bases and J 2 bases, leaving 14 bases between the germline ends. The CDR3 DNA reads TGTGCCAGCAGTTACTCCATCGGAGAGGAGGCCTACGAGCAGTACTTC. It is translated as CASSYSIGEEAYEQYF.

Turning to this clonotype: One junction end does not reproduce the germline sequence, and a read error may be involved. This chain joins TRBV30 and TRBJ2-3; D tentatively fits TRBD1 or TRBD2 (6 bases each). Germline V gene lookup returns CDR1 GTSNPN and CDR2 SVGIG (reference sequence). This CDR3 is 13 amino acids long. CDR3 sequence reads: CVWTTGYPDTQYF. CDR3 DNA: TGTGTCTGGACTACAGGGTACCCAGATACGCAGTATTTT.

Details on this clonotype: A junction boundary mismatches the germline segment, possibly from a read error. This chain joins TRBV29-1 and TRBJ2-3, with 12 bases that match TRBD2. CDR1 and CDR2 from the germline V gene are SQVTM and ANQGSEA. The CDR3 extends over 15 amino acids. CDR3: CIVRTSGNRTDTQYF. CDR3 nucleotides: TGCATCGTTCGGACTAGCGGGAATAGAACAGATACGCAGTATTTT.

Notes on this clonotype: One end of the junction varies from germline; a read error may be responsible. This chain joins TRBV11-2 and TRBJ2-7; a possible D gene is TRBD2 (6 bases). The germline gives CDR1 SGHAT, CDR2 FQNNGV. The CDR3 is made up of 13 amino acids. The CDR3 DNA reads as TGTGCCATCACCTTAAGTGAGCGGGTCCAGCAGTGCTTC. It encodes CAITLSERVQQCF.

The chain is built from TRBV5-6 and TRBJ2-2; TRBD2 matches 9 bases. CDR3 length: 18 amino acids. CDR1 SGHDT and CDR2 YYEEEE come from the germline V gene. The ends lost 5 bases at V and 1 base at J; junction bases unmatched: 12. The CDR3 sequence is CASRKRSSGIVNTGELFF. CDR3 sequence (DNA): TGTGCCAGCAGAAAAAGGTCTAGCGGGATAGTGAACACCGGGGAGCTGTTTTTT.

Concerning this clonotype itself: Lacking the conserved final phenylalanine or tryptophan, this CDR3 likely reflects a read error. This rearrangement joins TRBV29-1 to TRBJ2-5, with D perhaps given as TRBD1 or TRBD2 (6 bases each). The CDR3 consists of 14 residues. Germline CDR1 and CDR2: SQVTM and ANQGSEA. V lost 8 bases, J lost 4 bases, and 20 bases lay in between. The CDR3, as DNA: TGCAGCTCGAAGGGGGGTAGTGGTGGAGAGACCCAGTACATC. Amino acid sequence: CSSKGGSGGETQYI.

Turning to this clonotype: The junction departs from germline at one end; a sequencing error may be responsible. The J gene is TRBJ1-2, the V gene TRBV6-5, with D perhaps matching TRBD1 (5 bases). Germline V CDR1 and CDR2: MNHEY, SVGAGI. CDR3 length: 13 amino acids. CDR3 in DNA: TGTGCCAGCGGTTATGGGGCCGATTATGGCTACACCTTC. This translates into CASGYGADYGYTF.

Of note for this clonotype: Because the CDR3 is missing its conserved closing phenylalanine or tryptophan, this is likely a read error. The chain carries TRBV6-1 and TRBJ2-3; no clear D. Trimming removed 5 bases at V and 4 bases at J, with 7 bases between. The CDR3 length is 12 residues. Germline CDR1 and CDR2: MNHNS and SASEGT. The CDR3 bases are TGTGCCAGCAGTAATTGGGCAGATACGCAGTATTCT. Protein product: CASSNWADTQYS.

Concerning this clonotype: A read error is likely, as this CDR3 ends without the conserved phenylalanine or tryptophan. The V gene is TRBV5-6, the J gene TRBJ2-1; 16 bases line up with TRBD2. This CDR3 comprises 21 residues. Germline-derived CDR1 and CDR2 are SGHDT and YYEEEE. This CDR3 reads CGSSPGTSGRVAGSSYNEQFL. The CDR3 DNA sequence: TGTGGCAGCAGCCCGGGGACTAGCGGGAGGGTCGCAGGGAGCTCCTACAATGAGCAGTTCCTC.

In DNA form, the CDR3 reads TGTGCCAGCAGCTTAGATGATATTGCAACTAATGAAAAACTGTTTTTT. Its protein product is CASSLDDIATNEKLFF. V is TRBV7-8 and J is TRBJ1-4, with D hard to call. Between the trimmed V and J ends, which lost 1 base and 0 bases, there was a span of 9 bases. CDR3 length: 16 residues. CDR1 and CDR2 (germline): SGHVS, FQNEAQ.

Note on this clonotype: Compared with germline, one end of the junction differs, possibly owing to a read error. The CDR3 DNA reads as TGTGCCAGCAGCTTGTGGGGCGATCAGCCCAAGCATTTT. This codes for CASSLWGDQPKHF. The chain is built from TRBV11-2 and TRBJ1-5; D possibly corresponds to TRBD1 (5 bases). The germline gives CDR1 SGHAT, CDR2 FQNNGV. There are 13 residues in the CDR3.

The rearrangement joins TRBV6-2 or TRBV6-3 to TRBJ1-5; the D gene is possibly TRBD1 (5 bases). The germline V gene has CDR1 MNHEY and CDR2 SVGEGT. The V end was cut by 5 bases, the J end by 4 bases, with 18 bases between. CDR3 size: 16 residues. CDR3 protein: CASSHTGLPVNQPQHF. The CDR3 nucleotides are TGTGCCAGCAGTCATACAGGCCTGCCGGTGAATCAGCCCCAGCATTTT.

Concerning this clonotype itself: An end of the junction differs from the germline gene, which may be a read error. The chain couples TRBV11-2 to TRBJ2-1; no clear D. The CDR3 runs 13 residues. Germline CDR1 is SGHAT and CDR2 is FQNNGV. In DNA, the CDR3 is TGTTCCAGCAGCTCAGAATTATACAATGAGAACTTCTTC. Encoded protein: CSSSSELYNENFF. The full variable domain, with the rest looked up from reference TRBV11-2 and TRBJ2-1, is EAGVAQSPRYKIIEKRQSVAFWCNPISGHATLYWYQQILGQGPKLLIQFQNNGVVDDSQLPKDRFSAERLKGVDSTLKIQPAKLEDSAVYLCSSSSELYNENFFGPGTRLTVL.